The clone carrying this T cell receptor (beta chain) was counted only a few times. Its target is not known. Only in-frame clones appear in the TCRdb table, and some are missing; sequencing was by immunoSEQ multiplex PCR. The data hold around 370,000 clones, with around 92% observed a single time. The entry originates in a study of Ad26.COV2.S vaccination and SARS-CoV-2 variants. Regarding the study as a whole: Possibly, TCR breadth and depth analyses underestimated total T cell responses. Among vaccine recipients, spike-specific TCR breadth exceeded that of placebo recipients. The breadth of spike-specific CD8+ and CD4+ T cell responses after vaccination was reportedly substantial.

Sequencing used peripheral blood, obtained after recovery from COVID-19. The receptor comes from a human donor who had recovered from COVID-19.

The CDR3 region is CASSGGESPLHF. DNA of the CDR3: TGTGCCAGCAGCGGGGGGGAGTCACCCCTCCACTTT. The chain combines TRBV9 with TRBJ1-6; D might be TRBD1 (5 bases). V was cut by 3 bases and J by 10 bases, with 8 bases left in between. This CDR3 is built from 12 residues. From germline, CDR1 is SGDLS and CDR2 YYNGEE.